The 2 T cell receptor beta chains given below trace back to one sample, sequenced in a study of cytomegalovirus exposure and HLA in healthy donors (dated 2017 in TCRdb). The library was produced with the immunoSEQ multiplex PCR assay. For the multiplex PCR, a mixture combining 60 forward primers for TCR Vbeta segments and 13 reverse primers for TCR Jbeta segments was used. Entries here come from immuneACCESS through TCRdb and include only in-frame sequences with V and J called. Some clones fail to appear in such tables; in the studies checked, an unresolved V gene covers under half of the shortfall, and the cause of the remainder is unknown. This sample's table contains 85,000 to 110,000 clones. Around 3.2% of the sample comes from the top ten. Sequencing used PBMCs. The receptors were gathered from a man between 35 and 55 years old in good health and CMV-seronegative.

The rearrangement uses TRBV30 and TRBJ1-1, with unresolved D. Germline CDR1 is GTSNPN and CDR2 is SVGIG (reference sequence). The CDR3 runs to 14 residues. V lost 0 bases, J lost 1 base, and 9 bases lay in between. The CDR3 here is CAWSVLTGNTEAFF. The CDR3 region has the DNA TGTGCCTGGAGTGTACTTACGGGGAACACTGAAGCTTTCTTT.

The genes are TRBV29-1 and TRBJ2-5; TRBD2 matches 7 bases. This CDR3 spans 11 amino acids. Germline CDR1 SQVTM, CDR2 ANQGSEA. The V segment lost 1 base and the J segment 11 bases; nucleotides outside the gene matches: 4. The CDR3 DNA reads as TGCAGCGTTGAAGTAGTGGGAGGGCAGTACTTC. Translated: CSVEVVGGQYF. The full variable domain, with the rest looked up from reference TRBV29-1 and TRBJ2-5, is SAVISQKPSRDICQRGTSLTIQCQVDSQVTMMFWYRQQPGQSLTLIATANQGSEATYESGFVIDKFPISRPNLTFSTLTVSNMSPEDSSIYLCSVEVVGGQYFGPGTRLLVL.